This T cell receptor (beta chain) comes out of a study of CD4+ T cells in melanoma. The study's findings and limits: Neoantigen-specific CD4+ T cells in melanoma reportedly had diverse differentiation states. A reported correlation linked neoantigen-specific CD4+ T cells to CD8+, macrophage and B cell function.

The CDR3 has 17 amino acids. CDR1 is MGHRA and CDR2 is YSYEKL in the germline V gene. Trimming removed 1 base from V and 2 bases from J, with 16 bases in between. TCRdb's copy holds only in-frame clones and misses some; the assay was immunoSEQ multiplex PCR. The sample has about 140,000 clones; 85% to 95% are singletons. Remarks on this clone: As yet, its antigen is unknown.

The source is a human donor with melanoma. The J gene is TRBJ2-3, the V gene TRBV4-1, with a weak D call TRBD1 (5 bases). The DNA of the CDR3 is TGCGCCAGCAGCCAAGGCCTTTTGGGGCAGAACACAGATACGCAGTATTTT. It encodes CASSQGLLGQNTDTQYF.